This T cell receptor beta chain was observed in a study of T cell repertoires in cytomegalovirus infection. Study background: It was recently identified HLA-C-restricted and well-studied HLA-B-restricted CMV epitopes that the study used. CMV infection together with matching HLA type was indicated by public TCR beta signatures.

Study-wide results and caveats: In two of eight donors, the top clonotype was HLA-C-restricted CMV-specific. Identification of carriers of CMV plus the relevant HLA was performed using cumulative public TCR beta family frequency.

Deletions cut 4 bases from V and 6 bases from J, with 12 bases between. This CDR3 has 14 amino acids. Germline V gene data show CDR1 as SGHVS and CDR2 as FNYEAQ. This clonotype was recorded many times. Its antigen is undetermined. TCRdb passed the reads through MiXCR, listing each CDR3 protein once. The data contain 450,000 to 600,000 distinct CDR3 sequences, roughly a third of them singletons. The genes are TRBV7-6 and TRBJ2-2; D is unresolved. This sequence was found in a human donor in good health (CMV status not recorded). Some clones in this sample may be carry-over from other donors' samples. The material sequenced was cultured PBMCs, taken from culture after CMV antigen stimulation. The CDR3 sequence: CASSSTGAAGELFF. Written as DNA, the CDR3 is TGTGCCAGCAGCTCCACGGGTGCGGCCGGGGAGCTGTTTTTT.